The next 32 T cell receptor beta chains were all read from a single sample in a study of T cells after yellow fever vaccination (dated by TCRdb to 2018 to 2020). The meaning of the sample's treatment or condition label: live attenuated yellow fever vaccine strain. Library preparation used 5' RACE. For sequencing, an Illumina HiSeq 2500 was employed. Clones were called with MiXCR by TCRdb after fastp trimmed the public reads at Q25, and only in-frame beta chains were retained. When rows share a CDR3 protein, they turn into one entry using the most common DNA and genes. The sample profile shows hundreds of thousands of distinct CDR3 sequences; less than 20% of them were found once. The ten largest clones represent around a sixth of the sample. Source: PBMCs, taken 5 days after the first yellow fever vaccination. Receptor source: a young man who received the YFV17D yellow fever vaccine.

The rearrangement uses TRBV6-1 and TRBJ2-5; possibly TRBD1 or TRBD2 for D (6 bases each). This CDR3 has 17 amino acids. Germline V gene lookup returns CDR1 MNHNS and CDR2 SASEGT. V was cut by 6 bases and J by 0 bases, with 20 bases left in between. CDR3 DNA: TGTGCCAGCAGCAACGGAGGGGGAAACTGGTACCAAGAGACCCAGTACTTC. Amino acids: CASSNGGGNWYQETQYF.

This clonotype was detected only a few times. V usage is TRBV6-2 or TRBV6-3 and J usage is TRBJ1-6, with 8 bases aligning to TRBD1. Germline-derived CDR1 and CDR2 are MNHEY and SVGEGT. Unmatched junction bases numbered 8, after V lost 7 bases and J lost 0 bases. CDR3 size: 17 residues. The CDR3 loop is CASTPGQASSYNSPLHF. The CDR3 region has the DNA TGTGCCAGCACCCCGGGACAGGCGAGCTCCTATAATTCACCCCTCCACTTT.

CDR3 residues: CASSLVNEGLGEKLFF. As DNA, the CDR3 is TGTGCCAGCAGCTTGGTTAATGAGGGGCTTGGCGAAAAACTGTTTTTT. The rearrangement uses TRBV5-6 and TRBJ1-4, with D perhaps matching TRBD1 (5 bases). The germline V gene encodes CDR1 SGHDT and CDR2 YYEEEE. This CDR3 is 16 amino acids long. Trimming left V 0 bases short and J 8 bases short, with 17 bases between.

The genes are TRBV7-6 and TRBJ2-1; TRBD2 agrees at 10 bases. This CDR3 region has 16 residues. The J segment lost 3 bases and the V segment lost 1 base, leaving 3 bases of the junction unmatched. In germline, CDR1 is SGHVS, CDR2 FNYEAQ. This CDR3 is CASSLERTSGYNEQFF. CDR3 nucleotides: TGTGCCAGCAGCTTAGAGAGGACTAGCGGCTACAATGAGCAGTTCTTC. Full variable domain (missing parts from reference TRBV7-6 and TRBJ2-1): GAGVSQSPRYKVTKRGQDVALRCDPISGHVSLYWYRQALGQGPEFLTYFNYEAQQDKSGLPNDRFSAERPEGSISTLTIQRTEQRDSAMYRCASSLERTSGYNEQFFGPGTRLTVL.

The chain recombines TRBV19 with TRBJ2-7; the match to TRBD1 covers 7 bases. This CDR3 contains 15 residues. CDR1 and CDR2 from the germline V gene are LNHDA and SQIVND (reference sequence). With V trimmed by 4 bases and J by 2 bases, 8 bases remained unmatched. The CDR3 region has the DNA TGTGCCAGTAGTAGAGCAGGGGGAGATACCTACGAGCAGTACGTC. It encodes CASSRAGGDTYEQYV.

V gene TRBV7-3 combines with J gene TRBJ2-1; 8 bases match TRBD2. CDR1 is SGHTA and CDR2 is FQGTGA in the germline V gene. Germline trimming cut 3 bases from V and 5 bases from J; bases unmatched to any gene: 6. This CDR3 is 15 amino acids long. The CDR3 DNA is TGTGCCAGCAGCTTCACGGGGGGGCTGAACAATGAGCAGTTCTTC. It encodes CASSFTGGLNNEQFF.

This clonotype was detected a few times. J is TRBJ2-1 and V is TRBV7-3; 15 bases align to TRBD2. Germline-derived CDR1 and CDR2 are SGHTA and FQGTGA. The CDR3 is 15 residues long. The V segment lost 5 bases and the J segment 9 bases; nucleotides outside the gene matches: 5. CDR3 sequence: CASSPGLAGGIEQFF. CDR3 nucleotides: TGTGCCAGCAGCCCCGGACTAGCGGGGGGGATTGAGCAGTTCTTC.

As DNA, the CDR3 is TGCAGTGCCGCTCGACTAGCGGGGGAAAGAGAGACCCAGTACTTC. Amino acids: CSAARLAGERETQYF. The rearrangement uses TRBV20-1 and TRBJ2-5; the match to TRBD2 covers 12 bases. The CDR3 runs to 15 residues. Germline-derived CDR1 and CDR2 are DFQATT and SNEGSKA (reference sequence). Trimming at V came to 6 bases and at J to 4 bases, leaving 9 bases not matched to a gene.

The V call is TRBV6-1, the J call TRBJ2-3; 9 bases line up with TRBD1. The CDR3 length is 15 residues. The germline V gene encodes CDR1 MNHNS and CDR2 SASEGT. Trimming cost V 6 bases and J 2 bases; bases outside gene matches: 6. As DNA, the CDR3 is TGTGCCAGCAGACTTACAGGGGGCTACACAGATACGCAGTATTTT. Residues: CASRLTGGYTDTQYF.

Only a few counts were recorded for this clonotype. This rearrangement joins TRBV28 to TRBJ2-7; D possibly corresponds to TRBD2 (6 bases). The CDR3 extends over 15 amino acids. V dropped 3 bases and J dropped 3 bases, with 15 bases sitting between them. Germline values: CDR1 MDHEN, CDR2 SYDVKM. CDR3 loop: CASSLGVAVFYEQYV. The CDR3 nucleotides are TGTGCCAGCAGTTTGGGGGTAGCGGTGTTCTACGAGCAGTACGTC.

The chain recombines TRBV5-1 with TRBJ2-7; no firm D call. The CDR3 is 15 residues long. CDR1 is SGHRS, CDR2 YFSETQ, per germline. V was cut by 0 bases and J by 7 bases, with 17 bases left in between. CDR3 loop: CASSLDPAAPREQYF. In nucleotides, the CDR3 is TGCGCCAGCAGCTTGGATCCGGCAGCTCCCCGGGAGCAGTACTTC.

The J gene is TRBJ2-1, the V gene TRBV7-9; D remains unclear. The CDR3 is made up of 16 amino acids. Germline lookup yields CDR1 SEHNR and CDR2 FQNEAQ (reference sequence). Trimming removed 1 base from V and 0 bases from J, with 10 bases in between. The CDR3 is CASSLVVLSSYNEQFF. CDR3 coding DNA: TGTGCCAGCAGCTTAGTGGTCCTTAGCTCCTACAATGAGCAGTTCTTC.

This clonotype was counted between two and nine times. The CDR3 nucleotides read TGCAGTGCTAGCCTCCGGGGGAGGAGGGAGACCCAGTACTTC. Its translation: CSASLRGRRETQYF. The chain employs TRBV20-1 and TRBJ2-5, with a weak D call TRBD2 (6 bases). The CDR3 consists of 14 residues. Germline V gives CDR1 DFQATT, CDR2 SNEGSKA (reference sequence). V was pared by 3 bases and J by 5 bases, with 16 bases between.

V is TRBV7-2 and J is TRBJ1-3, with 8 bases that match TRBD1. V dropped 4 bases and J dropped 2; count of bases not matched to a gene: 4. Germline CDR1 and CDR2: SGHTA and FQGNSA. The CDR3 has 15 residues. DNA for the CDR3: TGTGCCAGCAGCTCCTGGACAGGGACTGGAAACACCATATATTTT. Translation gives CASSSWTGTGNTIYF.

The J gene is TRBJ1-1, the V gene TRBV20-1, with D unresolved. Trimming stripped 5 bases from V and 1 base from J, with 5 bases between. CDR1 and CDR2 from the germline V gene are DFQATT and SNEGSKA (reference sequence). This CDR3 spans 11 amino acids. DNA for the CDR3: TGCAGTGCTCTTGGGAACACTGAAGCTTTCTTT. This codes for CSALGNTEAFF.

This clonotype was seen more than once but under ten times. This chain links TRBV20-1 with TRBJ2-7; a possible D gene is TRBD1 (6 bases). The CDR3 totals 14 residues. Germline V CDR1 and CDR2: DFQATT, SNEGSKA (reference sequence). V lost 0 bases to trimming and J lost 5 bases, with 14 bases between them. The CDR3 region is CSARDGTKVDEQYF. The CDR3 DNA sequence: TGCAGTGCTAGAGACGGGACAAAGGTCGACGAGCAGTACTTC.

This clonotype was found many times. The CDR3 loop is CASSRGPNQPDTQYF. The CDR3 nucleotides read TGCGCCAGCAGCCGAGGCCCTAATCAGCCAGATACGCAGTATTTT. V and J are TRBV4-3 and TRBJ2-3; D ambiguous. CDR1 and CDR2 from the germline V gene are LGHNA and YSLEER. The CDR3 is 15 residues long. V lost 4 bases, J lost 4 bases, and 15 bases lay in between.

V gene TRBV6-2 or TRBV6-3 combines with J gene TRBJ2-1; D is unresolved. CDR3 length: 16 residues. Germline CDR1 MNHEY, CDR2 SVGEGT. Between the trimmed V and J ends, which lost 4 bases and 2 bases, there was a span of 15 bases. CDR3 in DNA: TGTGCCAGCAGTTTACGCGGTTCAAGGGCCTACAATGAGCAGTTCTTC. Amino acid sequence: CASSLRGSRAYNEQFF.

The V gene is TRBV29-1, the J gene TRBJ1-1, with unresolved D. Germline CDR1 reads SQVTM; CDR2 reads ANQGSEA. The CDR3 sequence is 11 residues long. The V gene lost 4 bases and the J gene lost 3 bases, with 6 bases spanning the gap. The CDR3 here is CSVGQYTEAFF. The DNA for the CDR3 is TGCAGCGTTGGACAATACACTGAAGCTTTCTTT.

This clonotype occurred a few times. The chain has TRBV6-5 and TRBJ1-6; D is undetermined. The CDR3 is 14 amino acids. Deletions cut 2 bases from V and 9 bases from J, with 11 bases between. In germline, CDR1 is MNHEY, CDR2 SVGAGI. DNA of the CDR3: TGTGCCAGCAGTTACGATATTGAGGGTTCACCCCTCCACTTT. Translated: CASSYDIEGSPLHF.

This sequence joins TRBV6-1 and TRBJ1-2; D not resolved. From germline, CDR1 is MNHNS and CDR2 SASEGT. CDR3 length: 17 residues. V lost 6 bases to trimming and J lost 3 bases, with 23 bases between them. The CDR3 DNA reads TGTGCCAGCAGCCGCCTGGCAGGTTCGGCCTGGGACTATGGCTACACCTTC. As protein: CASSRLAGSAWDYGYTF.

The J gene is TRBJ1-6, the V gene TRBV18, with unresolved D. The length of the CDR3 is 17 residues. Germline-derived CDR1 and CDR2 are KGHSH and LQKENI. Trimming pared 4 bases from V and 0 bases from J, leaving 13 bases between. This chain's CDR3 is CASSRADRSSYNSPLHF. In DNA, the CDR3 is TGTGCCAGCTCACGGGCAGACCGAAGCTCCTATAATTCACCCCTCCACTTT.

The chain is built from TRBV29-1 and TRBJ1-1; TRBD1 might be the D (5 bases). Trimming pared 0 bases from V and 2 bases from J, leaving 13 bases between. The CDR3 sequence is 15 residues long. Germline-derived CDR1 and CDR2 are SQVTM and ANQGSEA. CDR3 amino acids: CSVEDLRQLNTEAFF. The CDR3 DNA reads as TGCAGCGTTGAAGATCTTCGACAGCTTAACACTGAAGCTTTCTTT.

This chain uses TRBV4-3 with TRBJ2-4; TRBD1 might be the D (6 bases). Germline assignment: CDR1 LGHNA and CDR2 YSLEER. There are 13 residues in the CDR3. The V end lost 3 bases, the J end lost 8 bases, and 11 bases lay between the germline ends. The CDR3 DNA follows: TGCGCCAGCAGCCAGGGACATCAGGACATTCAGTACTTC. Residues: CASSQGHQDIQYF.

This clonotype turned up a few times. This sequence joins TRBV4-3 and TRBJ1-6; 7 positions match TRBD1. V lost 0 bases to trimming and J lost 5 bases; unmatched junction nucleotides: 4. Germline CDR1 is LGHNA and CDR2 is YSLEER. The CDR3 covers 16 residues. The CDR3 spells CASSQDRDRDNSPLHF. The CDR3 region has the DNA TGCGCCAGCAGCCAAGATCGGGACAGAGATAATTCACCCCTCCACTTT.

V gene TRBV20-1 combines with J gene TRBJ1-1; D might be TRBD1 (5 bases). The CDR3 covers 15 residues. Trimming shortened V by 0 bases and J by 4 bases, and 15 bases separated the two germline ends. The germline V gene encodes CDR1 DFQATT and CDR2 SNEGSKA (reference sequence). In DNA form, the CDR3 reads TGCAGTGCTAGAGATGACGGGGGTGGGGGCACTGAAGCTTTCTTT. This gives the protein CSARDDGGGGTEAFF.

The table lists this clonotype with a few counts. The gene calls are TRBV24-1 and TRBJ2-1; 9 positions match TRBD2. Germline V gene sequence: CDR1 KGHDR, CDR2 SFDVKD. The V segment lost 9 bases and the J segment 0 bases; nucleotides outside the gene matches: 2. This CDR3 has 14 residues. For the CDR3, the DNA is TGTGCCACCGAAGCGGGGGGCTCCTACAATGAGCAGTTCTTC. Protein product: CATEAGGSYNEQFF.

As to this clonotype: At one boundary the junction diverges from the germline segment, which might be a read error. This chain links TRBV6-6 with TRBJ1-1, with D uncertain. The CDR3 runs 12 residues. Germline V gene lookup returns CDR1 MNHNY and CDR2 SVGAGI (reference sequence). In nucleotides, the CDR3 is TGTGCCAACAGTCGGGGATCGGGTGAAGCTTTCTTT. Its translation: CANSRGSGEAFF.

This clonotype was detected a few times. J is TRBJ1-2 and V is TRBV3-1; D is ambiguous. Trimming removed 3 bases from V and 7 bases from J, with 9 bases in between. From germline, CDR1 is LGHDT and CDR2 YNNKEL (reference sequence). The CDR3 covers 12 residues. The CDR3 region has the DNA TGTGCCAGCAGCCATGACTTCAGTGGCTACACCTTC. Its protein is CASSHDFSGYTF.

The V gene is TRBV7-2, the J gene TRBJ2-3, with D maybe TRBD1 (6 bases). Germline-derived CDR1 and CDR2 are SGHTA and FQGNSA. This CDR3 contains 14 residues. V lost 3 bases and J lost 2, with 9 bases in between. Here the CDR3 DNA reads TGTGCCAGCAGCTTTACAGGGTACACAGATACGCAGTATTTT. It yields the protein CASSFTGYTDTQYF.

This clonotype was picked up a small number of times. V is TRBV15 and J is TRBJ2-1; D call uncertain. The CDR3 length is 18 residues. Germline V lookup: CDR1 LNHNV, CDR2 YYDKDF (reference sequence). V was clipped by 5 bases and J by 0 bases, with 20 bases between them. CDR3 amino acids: CATSGSLTFASSYNEQFF. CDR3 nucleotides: TGTGCCACCAGCGGGTCTCTTACCTTCGCGAGCTCCTACAATGAGCAGTTCTTC.

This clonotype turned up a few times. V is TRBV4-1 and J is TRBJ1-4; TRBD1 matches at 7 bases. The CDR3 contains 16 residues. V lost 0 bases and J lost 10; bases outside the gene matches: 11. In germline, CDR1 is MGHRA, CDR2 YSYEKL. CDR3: CASSQERGPGTTKLFF. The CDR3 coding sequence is TGCGCCAGCAGCCAAGAAAGGGGGCCAGGGACCACAAAACTGTTTTTT.